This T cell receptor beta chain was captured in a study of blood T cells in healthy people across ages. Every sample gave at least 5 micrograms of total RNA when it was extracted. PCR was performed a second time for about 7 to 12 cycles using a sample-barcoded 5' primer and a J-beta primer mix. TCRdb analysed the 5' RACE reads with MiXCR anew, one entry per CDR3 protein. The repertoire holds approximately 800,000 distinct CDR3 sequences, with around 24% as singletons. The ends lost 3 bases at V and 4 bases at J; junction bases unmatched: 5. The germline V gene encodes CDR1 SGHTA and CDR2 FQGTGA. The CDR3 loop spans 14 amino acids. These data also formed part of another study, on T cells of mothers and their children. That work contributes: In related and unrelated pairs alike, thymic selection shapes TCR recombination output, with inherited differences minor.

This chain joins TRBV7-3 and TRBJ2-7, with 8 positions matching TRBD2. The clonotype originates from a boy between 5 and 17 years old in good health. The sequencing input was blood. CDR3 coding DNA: TGTGCCAGCAGCTTGGCGGGGGGCCAATACGAGCAGTACTTC. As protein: CASSLAGGQYEQYF.